This is a list of T cell receptor beta chains from one sample in a study of blood T cell repertoires in COVID-19. Here immunoSEQ multiplex PCR was the method, and the copy in TCRdb shows in-frame clones only, minus some. The table shows 160,000 or so clones, with less than 90% occurring only once. The source material was peripheral blood. The receptors stem from a woman in her sixties or seventies with acute or convalescent COVID-19. CDR3s include the opening cysteine and the closing phenylalanine or tryptophan. A D gene is named only where the DNA matches it firmly. Where a row states a size, it is once, few, many or the class of an expanded clone; other rows omit it.

clone size: once; J gene: TRBJ2-7; V gene: TRBV7-2; D gene: NA; CDR3 protein: CASNAGTYEQYF; CDR3 DNA: TGTGCCAGCAATGCAGGGACCTACGAGCAGTACTTC
clone size: NA; J gene: TRBJ1-5; V gene: TRBV6-6; D gene: TRBD1; CDR3 protein: CASSRDSGNQPQHF; CDR3 DNA: TGTGCCAGCAGTCGGGACAGCGGCAATCAGCCCCAGCATTTT
clone size: NA; J gene: TRBJ1-6; V gene: TRBV7-2; D gene: NA; CDR3 protein: CASSLDRGDNSPLHF; CDR3 DNA: TGTGCCAGCAGCTTAGACCGGGGGGATAATTCACCCCTCCACTTT
clone size: NA; J gene: TRBJ2-5; V gene: TRBV5-1; D gene: NA; CDR3 protein: CASSFPHHQVTDQETQYF; CDR3 DNA: TGCGCCAGCAGCTTTCCCCACCATCAGGTAACGGACCAAGAGACCCAGTACTTC
clone size: NA; J gene: TRBJ2-2; V gene: TRBV4-1; D gene: NA; CDR3 protein: CASSQVQSDTGELFF; CDR3 DNA: TGCGCCAGCAGCCAAGTACAGAGTGACACCGGGGAGCTGTTTTTT
clone size: NA; J gene: TRBJ1-2; V gene: TRBV19; D gene: TRBD1; CDR3 protein: CASRRGQGSSGYTF; CDR3 DNA: TGTGCCAGTAGGCGGGGACAGGGGTCGAGTGGCTACACCTTC
clone size: NA; J gene: TRBJ2-5; V gene: TRBV7-8; D gene: TRBD1; CDR3 protein: CASSNPQGSQYF; CDR3 DNA: TGTGCCAGCAGCAACCCACAGGGGTCCCAGTACTTC
clone size: NA; J gene: TRBJ2-7; V gene: TRBV4-3; D gene: TRBD2; CDR3 protein: CASSRIAGGYEQYF; CDR3 DNA: TGCGCCAGCAGCCGGATAGCGGGAGGCTACGAGCAGTACTTC
clone size: NA; J gene: TRBJ1-4; V gene: TRBV30; D gene: NA; CDR3 protein: CAWSVRLSQGLFF; CDR3 DNA: TGTGCCTGGAGTGTACGATTGAGCCAGGGACTGTTTTTT
clone size: once; J gene: TRBJ1-2; V gene: TRBV4-3; D gene: TRBD1; CDR3 protein: CASSQDTGTGDTF; CDR3 DNA: TGCGCCAGCAGCCAAGATACGGGGACAGGGGACACCTTC
clone size: NA; J gene: TRBJ1-4; V gene: TRBV18; D gene: NA; CDR3 protein: CASSRTRGATNEKLFF; CDR3 DNA: TGTGCCAGCTCTCGGACTAGGGGCGCAACTAATGAAAAACTGTTTTTT
clone size: NA; J gene: TRBJ2-7; V gene: TRBV6-5; D gene: TRBD1; CDR3 protein: CASSYQTGLDEQYF; CDR3 DNA: TGTGCCAGCAGCTACCAGACAGGGTTGGACGAGCAGTACTTC
clone size: few; J gene: TRBJ2-7; V gene: TRBV19; D gene: NA; CDR3 protein: CASSEPGVSYEQYF; CDR3 DNA: TGTGCCAGTAGTGAACCGGGAGTCAGCTACGAGCAGTACTTC
clone size: few; J gene: TRBJ1-1; V gene: TRBV3-1/TRBV3-2; D gene: NA; CDR3 protein: CASSQAQTGGTFF; CDR3 DNA: TGTGCCAGCAGCCAAGCTCAAACCGGCGGGACCTTCTTT
clone size: NA; J gene: TRBJ2-7; V gene: TRBV10-2; D gene: NA; CDR3 protein: CASLGVDPQGKSYEQYF; CDR3 DNA: TGCGCCAGCTTGGGGGTAGACCCTCAGGGGAAATCCTACGAGCAGTACTTC
clone size: NA; J gene: TRBJ2-7; V gene: TRBV27; D gene: TRBD1; CDR3 protein: CATADGTVDYEQYF; CDR3 DNA: TGTGCCACCGCGGATGGGACAGTGGACTACGAGCAGTACTTC
clone size: NA; J gene: TRBJ1-1; V gene: TRBV6-2/TRBV6-3; D gene: NA; CDR3 protein: CASSPSGSTEAFF; CDR3 DNA: TGTGCCAGCAGCCCGTCGGGATCCACTGAAGCTTTCTTT
clone size: NA; J gene: TRBJ2-5; V gene: TRBV24-1; D gene: NA; CDR3 protein: CATSERGFQETQYF; CDR3 DNA: TGTGCCACCAGTGAGAGGGGGTTCCAAGAGACCCAGTACTTC
clone size: few; J gene: TRBJ1-1; V gene: TRBV6-5; D gene: NA; CDR3 protein: CASSRREGETEAFF; CDR3 DNA: TGTGCCAGCAGTCGCAGGGAGGGGGAGACTGAAGCTTTCTTT
clone size: NA; J gene: TRBJ1-4; V gene: TRBV3-1/TRBV3-2; D gene: TRBD1; CDR3 protein: CASSQVTTGGDEKLFF; CDR3 DNA: TGTGCCAGCAGCCAAGTCACGACAGGGGGGGATGAAAAACTGTTTTTT
clone size: NA; J gene: TRBJ2-3; V gene: TRBV25-1; D gene: TRBD2; CDR3 protein: CASSEGLAGFSTDTQYF; CDR3 DNA: TGTGCCAGCAGTGAGGGACTAGCGGGGTTTAGCACAGATACGCAGTATTTT
clone size: NA; J gene: TRBJ1-1; V gene: TRBV18; D gene: NA; CDR3 protein: CASSPAEINTEAFF; CDR3 DNA: TGTGCCAGCTCACCGGCAGAAATAAACACTGAAGCTTTCTTT
clone size: NA; J gene: TRBJ2-1; V gene: TRBV4-3; D gene: TRBD2; CDR3 protein: CASSQDVPIAGYSYNEQFF; CDR3 DNA: TGCGCCAGCAGCCAAGATGTCCCCATAGCGGGATACTCCTACAATGAGCAGTTCTTC
clone size: NA; J gene: TRBJ2-5; V gene: TRBV28; D gene: TRBD2; CDR3 protein: CASSYGRAAETQYF; CDR3 DNA: TGTGCCAGCAGTTACGGGAGGGCCGCAGAGACCCAGTACTTC
clone size: NA; J gene: TRBJ1-1; V gene: TRBV19; D gene: NA; CDR3 protein: CASSGLGGRRTEAFF; CDR3 DNA: TGTGCCAGTAGTGGTTTGGGCGGGAGGAGGACTGAAGCTTTCTTT
clone size: NA; J gene: TRBJ2-3; V gene: TRBV24-1; D gene: TRBD2; CDR3 protein: CATSDTGTSGRGTDTQYF; CDR3 DNA: TGTGCCACCAGTGATACCGGGACTAGCGGGAGAGGGACAGATACGCAGTATTTT
clone size: NA; J gene: TRBJ1-2; V gene: TRBV19; D gene: TRBD1; CDR3 protein: CASRTRQGAQGGYTF; CDR3 DNA: TGTGCCAGTAGGACCAGACAGGGGGCCCAGGGGGGCTACACCTTC
clone size: NA; J gene: TRBJ2-7; V gene: TRBV3-1/TRBV3-2; D gene: TRBD2; CDR3 protein: CASSQESSGSYEQYF; CDR3 DNA: TGTGCCAGCAGCCAAGAGTCTAGCGGGAGTTACGAGCAGTACTTC
clone size: NA; J gene: TRBJ2-5; V gene: TRBV2; D gene: NA; CDR3 protein: CASSEVGGRETQYF; CDR3 DNA: TGTGCCAGCAGTGAAGTTGGGGGGAGAGAGACCCAGTACTTC
clone size: NA; J gene: TRBJ1-2; V gene: TRBV30; D gene: NA; CDR3 protein: CACDTSAQGILNGYTF; CDR3 DNA: TGTGCCTGCGATACTTCGGCTCAGGGGATTCTAAATGGCTACACCTTC
clone size: NA; J gene: TRBJ2-5; V gene: TRBV28; D gene: TRBD1; CDR3 protein: CASSFSVFVPDRAQETQYF; CDR3 DNA: TGTGCCAGCAGTTTCTCGGTCTTCGTCCCGGACAGGGCACAAGAGACCCAGTACTTC
clone size: NA; J gene: TRBJ2-7; V gene: TRBV6-5; D gene: TRBD2; CDR3 protein: CASSYSGGSYEQYF; CDR3 DNA: TGTGCCAGCAGTTACTCGGGCGGGAGCTACGAGCAGTACTTC
clone size: NA; J gene: TRBJ2-1; V gene: TRBV19; D gene: TRBD2; CDR3 protein: CASSSDGLAGNEQFF; CDR3 DNA: TGTGCCAGTAGTTCCGACGGACTAGCGGGAAATGAGCAGTTCTTC
clone size: NA; J gene: TRBJ2-5; V gene: TRBV5-6; D gene: TRBD2; CDR3 protein: CASIRIVGGETQYF; CDR3 DNA: TGTGCCAGCATCCGAATCGTGGGAGGGGAGACCCAGTACTTC
clone size: NA; J gene: TRBJ2-1; V gene: TRBV12-3/TRBV12-4; D gene: NA; CDR3 protein: CASKTRWLDEQFF; CDR3 DNA: TGTGCCAGCAAGACTCGCTGGCTCGATGAGCAGTTCTTC
clone size: NA; J gene: TRBJ2-1; V gene: TRBV7-9; D gene: TRBD2; CDR3 protein: CASSSNTGGPGNEQFF; CDR3 DNA: TGTGCCAGCAGCTCGAATACGGGAGGGCCCGGGAATGAGCAGTTCTTC
clone size: NA; J gene: TRBJ1-2; V gene: TRBV7-8; D gene: TRBD1; CDR3 protein: CASSPGQGKGYTF; CDR3 DNA: TGTGCCAGCAGCCCGGGACAGGGGAAGGGCTACACCTTC
clone size: NA; J gene: TRBJ1-5; V gene: TRBV16; D gene: TRBD1; CDR3 protein: CASSLEDRFQPQHF; CDR3 DNA: TGTGCCAGCAGCCTCGAGGACAGGTTCCAGCCCCAGCATTTT
clone size: NA; J gene: TRBJ2-1; V gene: TRBV2; D gene: TRBD2; CDR3 protein: CASTGLAGKDEQFF; CDR3 DNA: TGTGCCAGCACCGGACTAGCGGGAAAGGATGAGCAGTTCTTC
clone size: once; J gene: TRBJ1-6; V gene: TRBV6-5; D gene: NA; CDR3 protein: CASSYQGNSPLHF; CDR3 DNA: TGTGCCAGCAGTTACCAGGGTAACTCACCCCTCCACTTT
clone size: NA; J gene: TRBJ1-1; V gene: TRBV9; D gene: TRBD1; CDR3 protein: CASSERQGARAFF; CDR3 DNA: TGTGCCAGCAGCGAAAGACAGGGGGCAAGGGCTTTCTTT
clone size: NA; J gene: TRBJ2-2; V gene: TRBV6-2/TRBV6-3; D gene: TRBD2; CDR3 protein: CASSWTSGRGNTGELFF; CDR3 DNA: TGTGCCAGCAGTTGGACTAGCGGGAGGGGGAACACCGGGGAGCTGTTTTTT
clone size: once; J gene: TRBJ2-1; V gene: TRBV28; D gene: TRBD1; CDR3 protein: CASSPLDRGLFF; CDR3 DNA: TGTGCCAGCAGTCCCCTGGACAGGGGGCTCTTCTTC
clone size: NA; J gene: TRBJ1-3; V gene: TRBV5-1; D gene: NA; CDR3 protein: CASSLRRWGDTIYF; CDR3 DNA: TGCGCCAGCAGCTTGCGTCGTTGGGGGGACACCATATATTTT